The entry that follows covers one T cell receptor (beta chain) sequence. What it binds is not known. The data were obtained in a study of cytomegalovirus exposure and HLA in healthy donors. The wider study: A data release that came early held approximately 92 million unique TCRs from HLA-typed donors.

Study-wide findings and caveats: The productive fraction for most TCR beta V segments was about 90% or about 30% in an earlier analysis. Some V segments, including TRBV6-2 and TRBV6-3, were excluded as indistinguishable. From TCR beta sequences, most subjects' HLA-A and HLA-B alleles were reportedly predicted accurately.

This CDR3 is 14 amino acids long. CDR1 is LNHDA and CDR2 is SQIVND in the germline V gene (reference sequence). Germline trimming cut 3 bases from V and 4 bases from J; bases unmatched to any gene: 2. PCR amplification relied on 60 Vbeta primers (plus 13 Jbeta primers). Assay used: immunoSEQ multiplex PCR; TCRdb lists only in-frame clones, some missing. The profile shows about 150,000 clones, about 70% of them singletons. The rearrangement uses TRBV19 and TRBJ2-1; 8 bases are shared with TRBD1. Material: PBMCs. This TCR was sampled from a man aged 25-45 years in good health and CMV-seropositive. The CDR3: CASSIGTGYNEQFF. The CDR3 nucleotides are TGTGCCAGTAGTATTGGGACAGGTTACAATGAGCAGTTCTTC.